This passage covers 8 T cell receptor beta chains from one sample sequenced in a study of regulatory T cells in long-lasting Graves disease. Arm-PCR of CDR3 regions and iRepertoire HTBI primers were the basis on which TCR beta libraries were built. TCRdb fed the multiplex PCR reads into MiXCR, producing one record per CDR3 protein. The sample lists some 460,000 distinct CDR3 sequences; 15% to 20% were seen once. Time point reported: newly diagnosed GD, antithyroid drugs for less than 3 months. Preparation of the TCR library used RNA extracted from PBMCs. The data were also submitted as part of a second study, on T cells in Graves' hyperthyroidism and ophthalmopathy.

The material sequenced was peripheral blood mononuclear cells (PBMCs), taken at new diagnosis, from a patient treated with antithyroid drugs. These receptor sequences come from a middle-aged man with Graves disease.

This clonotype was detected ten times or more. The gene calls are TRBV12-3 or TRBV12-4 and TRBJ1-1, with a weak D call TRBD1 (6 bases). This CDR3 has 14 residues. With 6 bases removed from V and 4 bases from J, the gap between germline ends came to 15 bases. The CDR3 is CASRQRAGVTEAFF. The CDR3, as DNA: TGTGCCAGCAGACAGAGGGCAGGGGTCACTGAAGCTTTCTTT.

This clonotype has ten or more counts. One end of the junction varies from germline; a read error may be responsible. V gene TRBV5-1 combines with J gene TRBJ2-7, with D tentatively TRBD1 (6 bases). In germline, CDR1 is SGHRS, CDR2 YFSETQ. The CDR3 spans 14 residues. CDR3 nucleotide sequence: TGTGCCAGCAGTACGACAGGACTGACCTACGAGCAGTACTTC. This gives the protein CASSTTGLTYEQYF.

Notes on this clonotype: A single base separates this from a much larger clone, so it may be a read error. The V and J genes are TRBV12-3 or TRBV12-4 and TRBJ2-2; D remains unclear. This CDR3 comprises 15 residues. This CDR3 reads CAGSEVRTNTGELFF. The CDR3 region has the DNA TGTGCCGGCAGTGAAGTCAGGACGAACACCGGGGAGCTGTTTTTT.

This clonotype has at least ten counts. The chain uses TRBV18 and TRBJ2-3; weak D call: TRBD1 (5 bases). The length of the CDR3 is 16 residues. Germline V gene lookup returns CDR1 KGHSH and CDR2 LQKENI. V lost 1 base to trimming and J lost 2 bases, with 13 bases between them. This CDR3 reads CASSPLTRQNTDTQYF. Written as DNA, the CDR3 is TGTGCCAGCTCACCACTTACGAGACAGAACACAGATACGCAGTATTTT.

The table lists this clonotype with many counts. The CDR3 DNA reads as TGCGCCAGCAGAGAAGGGGGCAGTGGGTACAATGAGCAGTTCTTC. Translated, it gives CASREGGSGYNEQFF. This rearrangement joins TRBV5-1 to TRBJ2-1, with 7 bases lining up with TRBD1. This CDR3 has 15 amino acids. V gave up 5 bases and J gave up 4 bases; unmatched junction bases: 9. Germline V lookup: CDR1 SGHRS, CDR2 YFSETQ.

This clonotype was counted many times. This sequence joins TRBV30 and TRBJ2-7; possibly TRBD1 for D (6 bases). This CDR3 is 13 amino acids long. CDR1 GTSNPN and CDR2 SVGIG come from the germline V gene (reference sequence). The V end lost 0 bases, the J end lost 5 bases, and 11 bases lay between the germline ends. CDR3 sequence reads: CAWSVRQDNEQYF. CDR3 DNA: TGTGCCTGGAGTGTTAGACAGGATAACGAGCAGTACTTC.

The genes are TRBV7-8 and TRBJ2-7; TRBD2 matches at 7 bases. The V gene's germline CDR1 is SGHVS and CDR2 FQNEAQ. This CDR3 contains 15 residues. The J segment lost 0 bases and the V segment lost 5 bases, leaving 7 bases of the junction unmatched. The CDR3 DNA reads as TGTGCCAGCAGCCCCCGGACTAGTTACTCCTACGAGCAGTACTTC. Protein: CASSPRTSYSYEQYF.

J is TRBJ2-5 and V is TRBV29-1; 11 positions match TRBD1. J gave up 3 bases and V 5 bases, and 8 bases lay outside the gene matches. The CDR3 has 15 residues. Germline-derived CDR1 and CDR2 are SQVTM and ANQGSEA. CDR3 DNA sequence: TGCAGCGTTAAACCCGGGACAGGGGGAAAAGAGACCCAGTACTTC. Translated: CSVKPGTGGKETQYF. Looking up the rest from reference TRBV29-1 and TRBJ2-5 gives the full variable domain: SAVISQKPSRDICQRGTSLTIQCQVDSQVTMMFWYRQQPGQSLTLIATANQGSEATYESGFVIDKFPISRPNLTFSTLTVSNMSPEDSSIYLCSVKPGTGGKETQYFGPGTRLLVL.